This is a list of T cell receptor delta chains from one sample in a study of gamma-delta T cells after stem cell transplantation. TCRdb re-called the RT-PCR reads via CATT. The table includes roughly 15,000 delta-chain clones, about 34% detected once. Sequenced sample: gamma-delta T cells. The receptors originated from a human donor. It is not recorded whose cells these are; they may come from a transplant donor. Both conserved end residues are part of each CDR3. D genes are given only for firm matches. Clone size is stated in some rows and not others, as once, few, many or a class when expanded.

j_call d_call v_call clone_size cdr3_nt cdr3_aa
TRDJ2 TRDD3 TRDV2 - TGTGCCTGTGACAGAGGGGGATCCAAAGCACAACTCTTCTTT CACDRGGSKAQLFF
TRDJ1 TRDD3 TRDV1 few TGTGCTCTTGGGGAACTCAGGTTCCTACCCCATACTGGGGGATACGCGTTTTTGACCGATAAACTCATCTTT CALGELRFLPHTGGYAFLTDKLIF
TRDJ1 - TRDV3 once TGTGCCTGTCTGCCTACGGACTGGAGGGGCGATAAACTCATCTTT CACLPTDWRGDKLIF
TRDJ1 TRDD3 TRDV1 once TGTGCTCTTGGGGAACTTGGTAGTAACTGGGGATATCCTTCTGGAACGTACACCGATAAACTCATCTTT CALGELGSNWGYPSGTYTDKLIF
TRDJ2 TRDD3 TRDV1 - TGTGCTCTTGGGGAACTGCCCTCTCGAGGTGTACTGGGGGATAAATTTGGAGCACAACTCTTCTTT CALGELPSRGVLGDKFGAQLFF
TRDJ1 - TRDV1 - TGTGCTCTTGGCGGCCTTCCTACATTCTGGGGGATTCTCGATCAACTCATCTTT CALGGLPTFWGILDQLIF
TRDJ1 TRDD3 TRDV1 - TGTGCTCTTGGGGAATTTTCCTACCTGCGGGGATACGTGGATAAACTCATCTTT CALGEFSYLRGYVDKLIF
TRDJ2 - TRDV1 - TGTGCTCTTGGGGAACTAGTGCGTGAGTCAACTTTGACAGCACAACTCTTCTTT CALGELVRESTLTAQLFF
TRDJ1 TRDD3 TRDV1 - TGTGCTCTTGGGACTGGGGGATACTGGGGTAAACTCATCTTT CALGTGGYWGKLIF
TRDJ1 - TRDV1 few TGTGCTCTTGGGGAATGTGTTACTACGGCCCTACGCGGGGGACACCTGGACAATAGAGGCGATAAACTCATCTTT CALGECVTTALRGGHLDNRGDKLIF
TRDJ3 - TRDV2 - TGTGCCTGTGACCGAAGAGGGGCTGGGAGCTCCTGGGACACCCGACAGATGTTTTTC CACDRRGAGSSWDTRQMFF
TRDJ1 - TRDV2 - TGTGCCTGTGACCGGGGGGTCCGGGTCGCTCATACTATCCCGTACACCGATAAACTCATCTTT CACDRGVRVAHTIPYTDKLIF
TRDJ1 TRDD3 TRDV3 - TGTGCCTTTAGGACTTCTACTGGGGATCCCCTGCACCAAGAACTCATCTTT CAFRTSTGDPLHQELIF
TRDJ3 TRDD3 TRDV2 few TGTGCCTGTGACAGCTGGGGGCCGATGAGCTCCTGGGACACCCGACAGATGTTTTTC CACDSWGPMSSWDTRQMFF
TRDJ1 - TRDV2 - TGTGCCTGTGACACGAAGGGATCCCTCACCGATAAACTCATCTTT CACDTKGSLTDKLIF
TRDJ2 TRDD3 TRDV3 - TGTGCCTTTAGGTGGGGGATTGGCATAGCACAACTCTTCTTT CAFRWGIGIAQLFF
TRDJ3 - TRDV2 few TGTGCCTGTGACACGCTGGGGATCAAATCCTGGGACACCCGACAGATGTTTTTC CACDTLGIKSWDTRQMFF
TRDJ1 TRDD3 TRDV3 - TGTGCCTTCCGTACTGGGGACCGAAAACTCATCTTT CAFRTGDRKLIF
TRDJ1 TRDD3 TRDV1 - TGTGCTCTTGGGGAACCCAGACGCTGGGGGACCCTGGGAATGACCGATAAACTCATCTTT CALGEPRRWGTLGMTDKLIF
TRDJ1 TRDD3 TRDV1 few TGTGCTCTTGGGGAACTACGAAGTTTACTGGGGGATACCTGGGGGTACACCGATAAACTCATCTTT CALGELRSLLGDTWGYTDKLIF
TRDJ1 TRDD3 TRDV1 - TGTGCTCTTGGGGAACGGTTAGGCTGGGGGACTCCTATGTTAAACATCTGGTACACCGATAAACTCATCTTT CALGERLGWGTPMLNIWYTDKLIF
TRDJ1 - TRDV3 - TGTGCCTTTGGCCTCTGTGGGACTTACACCTATAAACTCATCTTT CAFGLCGTYTYKLIF
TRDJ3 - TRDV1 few TGTGCTCTTGGGGAACTCACAGTGCAATCCTGGGACACCCGACAGATGTTTTTC CALGELTVQSWDTRQMFF
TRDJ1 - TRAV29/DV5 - TGTGCAGCAAGCTACTTCCTACTTGGGGGGGATACCGATAAACTCATCTTT CAASYFLLGGDTDKLIF
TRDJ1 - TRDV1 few TGTGCTCTTGGGGAACCGAGCCTACGAGGGTGGGTCGATAAACTCATCTTT CALGEPSLRGWVDKLIF
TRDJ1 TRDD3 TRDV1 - TGTGCTCTCTGGGATACCCCCTACACCGATAAACTCATCTTT CALWDTPYTDKLIF
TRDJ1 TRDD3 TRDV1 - TGTGCTCTTGGGGAAAAAGGCGCTTTTGGCTGGGGGATACGAGGGGCCGATAAACTCATCTTT CALGEKGAFGWGIRGADKLIF
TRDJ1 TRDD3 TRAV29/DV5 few TGTGCAGCAAGCGCTCCGCCCTCCCTTACTGGGGGACCCACCGATAAACTCATCTTT CAASAPPSLTGGPTDKLIF
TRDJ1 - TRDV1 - TGTGCTCTTGGGGACCATTTCTCATTACTTGGGGAATACACCGATAAACTCATCTTT CALGDHFSLLGEYTDKLIF
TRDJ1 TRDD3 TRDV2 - TGTGCCTGTGACATAGGGGGATACACCGATAAACTCATCTTT CACDIGGYTDKLIF
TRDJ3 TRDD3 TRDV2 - TGTGCCTGTGACACCGGGATCAGTACTGGGGGTCAGAGCTCCTGGGACACCCGACAGATGTTTTTC CACDTGISTGGQSSWDTRQMFF
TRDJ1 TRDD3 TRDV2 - TGTGCCTGTGACACTGGGGGAATCGATAAACTCATCTTT CACDTGGIDKLIF
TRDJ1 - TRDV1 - TGTGCTCTTAGGGATCCCTGTACCGACTGGTGGAGGTACACCGATAAACTCATCTTT CALRDPCTDWWRYTDKLIF
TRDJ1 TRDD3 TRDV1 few TGTGCTCTTGGGGGACCACTACGAGGGATACCTAGTATCGATAAACTCATCTTT CALGGPLRGIPSIDKLIF
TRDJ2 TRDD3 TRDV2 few TGTGCCTGTGACCCTTTACTGGGGGATACGCACGAGACAGCACAACTCTTCTTT CACDPLLGDTHETAQLFF
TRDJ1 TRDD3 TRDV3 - TGTGCCTTTAGGAAGGCCTTCGTTACTGGGGGATCCGATAAACTCATCTTT CAFRKAFVTGGSDKLIF
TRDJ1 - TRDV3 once TGTGCCTTTACTGGTAGCAGTACCACCACGTACTTTAGCTGCACCGATAAACTCATCTTT CAFTGSSTTTYFSCTDKLIF
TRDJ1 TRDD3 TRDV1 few TGTGCTCTTGAGGGGAATAGCATGGGGATACGCGCTGATAAACTCATCTTT CALEGNSMGIRADKLIF
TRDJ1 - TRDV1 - TGTGCTCTTGGGGAACGGGGGGGACGCGATAAACTCATCTTT CALGERGGRDKLIF
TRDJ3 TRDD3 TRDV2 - TGTGCCTGTGACACCATGGGGGACGTAAGCTCCTGGGACACCCGACAGATGTTTTTC CACDTMGDVSSWDTRQMFF
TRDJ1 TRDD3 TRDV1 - TGTGCTCTTGGGGTCCTCAGGGCCCCCCCACCGTACTGGGGATTCGATAAACTCATCTTT CALGVLRAPPPYWGFDKLIF
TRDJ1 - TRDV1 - TGTGCTCTTGGGGTACCAAGCTCGTACACCGATAAACTCATCTTT CALGVPSSYTDKLIF
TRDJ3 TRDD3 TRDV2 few TGTGCCTGTGACAACAATCCCTTTCGTACTGGGGGTCTGAGCTCCTGGGACACCCGACAGATGTTTTTC CACDNNPFRTGGLSSWDTRQMFF
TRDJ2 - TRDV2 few TGTGCCTGTGACACCGTCGGGGGACGACTTCCTTTGACAGCACAACTCTTCTTT CACDTVGGRLPLTAQLFF
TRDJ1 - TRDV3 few TGTGCCTTTGGCCTCCCTCCCAGGGTCCGACTCATCTTT CAFGLPPRVRLIF
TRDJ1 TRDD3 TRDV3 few TGTGCCTTTCCCTTGATCTGGGGGATACGGGTGTACACCGATAAACTCATCTTT CAFPLIWGIRVYTDKLIF
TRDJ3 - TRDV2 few TGTGCCTGTGACACCGGATTCGAGGGGGCTTCCTGGGACACCCGACAGATGTTTTTC CACDTGFEGASWDTRQMFF
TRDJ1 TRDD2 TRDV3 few TGTGCCTTCCCATTTCTAACCTTCCTACCCCGCGAGGGTCGTGACGATAAACTCATCTTT CAFPFLTFLPREGRDDKLIF
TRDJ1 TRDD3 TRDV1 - TGTGCTCTTGGGGATCCGGACTTCCCTAGACTGGGGGCCCTAACCGATAAACTCATCTTT CALGDPDFPRLGALTDKLIF
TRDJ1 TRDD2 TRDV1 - TGTGCTCTTGGGGAAAAAGCTTCCTACGATAGGGGAGACGATAAACTCATCTTT CALGEKASYDRGDDKLIF